The clone carrying this T cell receptor (beta chain) was seen a few times. These data belong to a study of T cell repertoires in cytomegalovirus infection. The germline gives CDR1 MDHEN, CDR2 SYDVKM. This CDR3 comprises 15 residues. Trimming removed 3 bases at V and 0 bases at J, with 8 bases between. TCRdb reanalysed the reads using MiXCR and keeps one entry per CDR3 protein. In the table there are approximately 170,000 distinct CDR3 sequences, more than 15% of which are singletons. The chain uses TRBV28 and TRBJ1-4; D is possibly TRBD1 (6 bases). The sample was CD8+ T cells from PBMCs. The TCR comes from a human donor in good health (CMV status not recorded). Some clones in this sample may be carry-over from other donors' samples. The CDR3 loop reads CASSLDSATNEKLFF. CDR3 DNA: TGTGCCAGCAGTTTGGACAGTGCAACTAATGAAAAACTGTTTTTT.